This TCR beta chain was captured in a study of identical twins. One entry per CDR3 protein, called by TCRdb with MiXCR from the 5' RACE reads. The sample records under 1 million distinct CDR3 sequences, 9% to 15% being singletons. These data are also associated with another study on yellow fever vaccine responses in identical twins.

The TCR sequence derives from a woman in her late teens or twenties in good health. The sample comprised PBMCs.

DNA for the CDR3: TGCAGTGCTAGAGATCGGGGGGCACCTAACTATGGCTACACCTTC. Amino acid sequence: CSARDRGAPNYGYTF. The gene calls are TRBV20-1 and TRBJ1-2, with a tentative D call TRBD1 (6 bases). CDR1 and CDR2 (germline): DFQATT, SNEGSKA (reference sequence). This CDR3 region has 15 residues. V gave up 0 bases and J gave up 0 bases, with 11 bases separating them.